This paragraph reports one T cell receptor beta chain. Its antigen is currently unknown. The CDR3 runs 13 residues. V was trimmed by 4 bases and J by 7 bases, leaving 15 bases between them. From germline, CDR1 is SGHRS and CDR2 YFSETQ. The sample comes from a study of cytotoxic CD8 clonotypes in ibrutinib-treated CLL. Across the whole study: The sample average was approximately 260,000 productive templates and more than 90,000 productive rearrangements.

Some clones are missing from TCRdb's copy, which holds only in-frame ones; the method was immunoSEQ multiplex PCR. The sample carries approximately 300,000 clones, roughly 85% recorded once. Regarding the study as a whole: Baseline clonality, above age-matched healthy donor levels, tracked circulating CD8+ T-cell counts.

The sequencing used PBMCs, collected before ibrutinib treatment. This clonotype originated in a human donor with chronic lymphocytic leukemia. The chain uses TRBV5-1 and TRBJ2-7; possible D gene TRBD2, 5 bases. As DNA, the CDR3 is TGCGCCAGCAGCCCCGAACGGGATCGAGAGCAGTACTTC. This encodes CASSPERDREQYF.